Following are 4 T cell receptor beta chains from one sample sequenced in a study of T cell responses to AZD1222 COVID-19 vaccine. The method was immunoSEQ multiplex PCR; TCRdb's version includes in-frame clones alone and lacks a portion of them. In the table there are 110,000 to 150,000 clones, approximately 93% of which are singletons. Sequences were derived from peripheral blood, sampled after recovery from COVID-19. The receptors shown here come from an adult who had recovered from COVID-19.

This chain connects TRBV7-9 to TRBJ2-7, with D perhaps TRBD1 or TRBD2 (5 bases each). Germline-derived CDR1 and CDR2 are SEHNR and FQNEAQ (reference sequence). CDR3 size: 16 residues. Trimming shortened V by 1 base and J by 7 bases, and 20 bases separated the two germline ends. In DNA, the CDR3 is TGTGCCAGCAGCTTAGGAGGCCTACGGGGCGGTCGGGAGCAGTACTTC. It translates to CASSLGGLRGGREQYF.

This chain links TRBV9 with TRBJ1-4; unclear D gene. Germline CDR1 SGDLS, CDR2 YYNGEE. The CDR3 is made up of 13 amino acids. V shed 1 base and J shed 7 bases, with 8 bases lying between them. The CDR3 is CASSVMGSEKLFF. In DNA form, the CDR3 reads TGTGCCAGCAGCGTAATGGGCTCTGAAAAACTGTTTTTT.

This clone was observed a single time. The chain uses TRBV27 and TRBJ2-7; tentative D call: TRBD2 (5 bases). V gave up 7 bases and J gave up 6 bases, with 19 bases separating them. The CDR3 extends over 14 amino acids. The V gene's germline CDR1 is MNHEY and CDR2 SMNVEV (reference sequence). This CDR3 reads CASKAADLALEQYF. The CDR3 DNA is TGTGCCAGCAAGGCGGCGGACTTAGCCCTCGAGCAGTACTTC.

This chain connects TRBV6-5 to TRBJ2-5; possible D gene TRBD1, 6 bases. In germline, CDR1 is MNHEY, CDR2 SVGAGI. The V end was cut by 7 bases, the J end by 3 bases, with 12 bases between. This CDR3 region has 13 residues. The CDR3 spells CASTLTGKETQYF. The CDR3 bases are TGTGCCAGCACCTTAACAGGGAAAGAGACCCAGTACTTC.